The 24 T cell receptor beta chains below were found in one sample sequenced in a study of post-analysis software for immune sequencing data. Findings and limits, study-wide: There were five TRBV segments more frequent in patients than controls, and TRBV5-6, TRBV5-1 and TRBV20-1 were among them.

Their antigens remain unidentified. The authors incorporated unique molecular identifiers into the TCR beta cDNA libraries. TCRdb re-called the PCR reads through MiXCR, storing one row per CDR3 protein. Here the sample spans about 770,000 distinct CDR3 sequences, around 46% being singletons. Sample: blood. The source is a girl under 18 with multiple sclerosis.

The rearrangement links TRBV6-5 to TRBJ2-1, with 9 bases identical to TRBD1. Germline CDR1 is MNHEY and CDR2 is SVGAGI. The CDR3 loop spans 16 amino acids. Trimming cost V 5 bases and J 2 bases; bases outside gene matches: 7. The CDR3 region has the DNA TGTGCCAGCAGTACGGGGACAGGGATTCCCTACAATGAGCAGTTCTTC. This translates into CASSTGTGIPYNEQFF.

This rearrangement joins TRBV5-1 to TRBJ1-1, with 11 bases that match TRBD1. CDR1 is SGHRS, CDR2 YFSETQ, per germline. Trimming cost V 4 bases and J 5 bases; bases outside gene matches: 7. The length of the CDR3 is 15 residues. The CDR3 reads CASSPDRGRGTEAFF. The CDR3 DNA follows: TGCGCCAGCAGCCCGGACAGGGGGCGCGGGACTGAAGCTTTCTTT.

This clonotype occurred a few times. The chain is built from TRBV27 and TRBJ1-2; 9 bases align to TRBD1. Germline CDR1 reads MNHEY; CDR2 reads SMNVEV (reference sequence). The CDR3 consists of 12 residues. The V and J ends lost 7 bases and 6 bases, in that order; junction bases with no gene match: 3. The CDR3, as DNA: TGTGCCAGCAAACAGGGGGCAGATGGCTACACCTTC. Its protein product is CASKQGADGYTF.

Only one count was recorded for this clonotype. The rearrangement links TRBV9 to TRBJ1-6; a possible D gene is TRBD1 (6 bases). With 0 bases removed from V and 9 bases from J, the gap between germline ends came to 13 bases. Germline V CDR1 and CDR2: SGDLS, YYNGEE. The CDR3 has 15 amino acids. CDR3 nucleotides: TGTGCCAGCAGCGTAGCCCCAGGGGACGGTTCACCCCTCCACTTT. Its translation is CASSVAPGDGSPLHF.

This clonotype has more than one count but fewer than ten. The chain recombines TRBV3-1 with TRBJ1-6; TRBD1 might be the D (5 bases). There are 15 residues in the CDR3. Trimming stripped 0 bases from V and 8 bases from J, with 11 bases between. In germline, CDR1 is LGHDT, CDR2 YNNKEL (reference sequence). The CDR3 DNA is TGTGCCAGCAGCCAAGAAAAGGGGCGTGATTCACCCCTCCACTTT. Its translation: CASSQEKGRDSPLHF.

The J gene is TRBJ2-5, the V gene TRBV3-1; maybe TRBD1 (6 bases). The J call may be in error: the DNA end matches TRBJ2-7 better. Germline CDR1 LGHDT, CDR2 YNNKEL (reference sequence). CDR3 length: 13 amino acids. CDR3 loop: CASSRIAGDEQYF. The CDR3 nucleotides read TGTGCCAGCAGCCGGATAGCAGGGGACGAGCAGTACTTC.

The rearrangement links TRBV10-3 to TRBJ1-2; the match to TRBD1 covers 7 bases. The V gene end was trimmed by 1 base and the J gene end by 0 bases; junction bases not matched to a gene: 5. The CDR3 has 16 amino acids. CDR1 ENHRY and CDR2 SYGVKD come from the germline V gene. CDR3 region: CAISEWDSTTNYGYTF. The CDR3 DNA reads TGTGCCATCAGTGAGTGGGACAGTACCACTAACTATGGCTACACCTTC.

This chain connects TRBV6-2 or TRBV6-3 to TRBJ2-7, with 8 bases matching TRBD1. The CDR3 is 14 residues long. The germline V gene encodes CDR1 MNHEY and CDR2 SVGEGT. J gave up 0 bases and V 6 bases, and 4 bases lay outside the gene matches. The CDR3 reads CASRDRVHSYEQYF. CDR3 sequence (DNA): TGTGCCAGCAGGGACAGGGTTCACTCCTACGAGCAGTACTTC.

The rearrangement links TRBV29-1 to TRBJ2-5; D unclear. Trimming stripped 5 bases from V and 5 bases from J, with 15 bases between. Germline V CDR1 and CDR2: SQVTM, ANQGSEA. This CDR3 is 13 amino acids long. CDR3 region: CSVKVAARETQYF. CDR3 in DNA: TGCAGCGTTAAAGTAGCAGCCCGGGAGACCCAGTACTTC. The complete variable domain, with remaining parts taken from reference TRBV29-1 and TRBJ2-5, reads SAVISQKPSRDICQRGTSLTIQCQVDSQVTMMFWYRQQPGQSLTLIATANQGSEATYESGFVIDKFPISRPNLTFSTLTVSNMSPEDSSIYLCSVKVAARETQYFGPGTRLLVL.

At least ten counts were recorded for this clonotype. The chain joins TRBV2 to TRBJ2-7, with 8 bases that match TRBD2. CDR1 SNHLY and CDR2 FYNNEI come from the germline V gene. The CDR3 is made up of 17 amino acids. Trimming took 3 bases from V and 0 from J; bases not matched to a gene: 10. CDR3 bases: TGTGCCAGCAGTGAGACCCTAGCGGGCTCGAGCTCCTACGAGCAGTACTTC. Residues: CASSETLAGSSSYEQYF.

The chain carries TRBV20-1 and TRBJ1-2, with 7 bases matching TRBD1. The germline V gene encodes CDR1 DFQATT and CDR2 SNEGSKA (reference sequence). The CDR3 has 13 amino acids. V dropped 3 bases and J dropped 8; count of bases not matched to a gene: 9. CDR3 amino acids: CSARDYRGGGYTF. CDR3 coding DNA: TGCAGTGCTAGGGACTACAGGGGTGGAGGCTACACCTTC.

In its sample, this clonotype was seen once. The chain joins TRBV12-3 or TRBV12-4 to TRBJ2-7; 9 bases are a match to TRBD1. The CDR3 has 14 residues. After removal of 6 bases from V and 5 bases from J, the junction contained 8 bases not matched to a gene. CDR3 in amino acids: CASRRTGETHEQYF. The DNA for the CDR3 is TGTGCCAGCAGACGGACAGGGGAGACTCACGAGCAGTACTTC.

Concerning this clonotype itself: At one boundary the junction diverges from the germline segment, which might be a read error. The gene calls are TRBV11-2 and TRBJ2-1; maybe TRBD1 (6 bases). Germline V gene lookup returns CDR1 SGHAT and CDR2 FQNNGV. The CDR3 length is 16 residues. Written as DNA, the CDR3 is TGTGCCAGCAGCTCCCAGGGGCTTGAGTCCTACAGTGAGCAGTTCTTC. Translating gives CASSSQGLESYSEQFF. The full variable domain, its missing parts supplied by reference TRBV11-2 and TRBJ2-1, is EAGVAQSPRYKIIEKRQSVAFWCNPISGHATLYWYQQILGQGPKLLIQFQNNGVVDDSQLPKDRFSAERLKGVDSTLKIQPAKLEDSAVYLCASSSQGLESYSEQFFGPGTRLTVL.

This chain connects TRBV20-1 to TRBJ2-1; the D gene is possibly TRBD2 (5 bases). Matching the DNA end better, TRBJ2-7 makes the J call doubtful. CDR3 length: 13 residues. Per the germline V gene, CDR1 is DFQATT and CDR2 is SNEGSKA (reference sequence). In nucleotides, the CDR3 is TGCAGTGCTAGAGACGGTGGGAGAGGAGAGCAGTACTTC. It translates to CSARDGGRGEQYF.

This chain connects TRBV5-1 to TRBJ2-7, with D maybe TRBD2 (6 bases). V lost 1 base, J lost 3 bases, and 14 bases lay in between. Germline V CDR1 and CDR2: SGHRS, YFSETQ. The CDR3 consists of 15 residues. The chain's CDR3 is CASSLQEGINYEQYF. The DNA of the CDR3 is TGCGCCAGCAGCTTGCAGGAGGGGATTAACTACGAGCAGTACTTC.

On this clonotype itself: Relative to the germline gene, one junction end is altered; a read error may explain this. The V gene is TRBV13, the J gene TRBJ2-3, with no clear D. Germline V gives CDR1 PRHDT, CDR2 FYEKMQ (reference sequence). This CDR3 contains 13 residues. This CDR3 is CVSSPPSTDTQYF. The CDR3 nucleotides read TGTGTCAGCAGCCCACCTAGCACAGATACGCAGTATTTT.

This clonotype was seen only a few times. The rearrangement uses TRBV20-1 and TRBJ2-7; D is possibly TRBD2 (6 bases). CDR3 length: 13 amino acids. Between the trimmed V and J ends, which lost 5 bases and 5 bases, there was a span of 16 bases. Germline V gene lookup returns CDR1 DFQATT and CDR2 SNEGSKA (reference sequence). For the CDR3, the DNA is TGCAGTGCTCTAGGGACCGGGAGCAACGAGCAGTACTTC. Translating it yields CSALGTGSNEQYF.

CDR3: CSAHSIREGEQYF. CDR3 in DNA: TGCAGTGCTCATTCGATCAGGGAAGGCGAGCAGTACTTC. The V gene is TRBV20-1, the J gene TRBJ2-7, with D possibly TRBD1 on 5 matching bases. V lost 5 bases, J lost 6 bases, and 17 bases lay in between. The CDR3 covers 13 residues. Germline V gene lookup returns CDR1 DFQATT and CDR2 SNEGSKA (reference sequence).

This clonotype was seen more than once but under ten times. The chain recombines TRBV30 with TRBJ1-2; 8 nucleotides agree with TRBD1. J gave up 11 bases and V 4 bases, and 6 bases lay outside the gene matches. This CDR3 is built from 11 residues. CDR1 is GTSNPN, CDR2 SVGIG, per germline (reference sequence). The CDR3 is CAWNRQGKYTF. CDR3 bases: TGTGCCTGGAATAGACAGGGGAAATACACCTTC.

This clonotype occurred a few times. The chain recombines TRBV6-2 or TRBV6-3 with TRBJ2-4; D unclear. The J call is doubtful: the DNA matches TRBJ2-7 better. Germline V gene sequence: CDR1 MNHEY, CDR2 SVGEGT. This CDR3 contains 11 residues. The CDR3: CAVPLPYEQYF. CDR3 DNA sequence: TGTGCCGTCCCACTCCCCTACGAGCAGTACTTC.

This chain connects TRBV6-5 to TRBJ1-5, with D hard to call. This CDR3 has 15 amino acids. Germline CDR1 is MNHEY and CDR2 is SVGAGI. The V end was cut by 0 bases, the J end by 6 bases, with 12 bases between. As DNA, the CDR3 is TGTGCCAGCAGTTACTCGATAGGGCTCGGTCAGCCCCAGCATTTT. As protein: CASSYSIGLGQPQHF.

The rearrangement uses TRBV11-2 and TRBJ2-5, with 7 bases fitting TRBD1. The better agreement between TRBJ2-7 and the DNA end casts doubt on the J call. The CDR3 runs 17 residues. The germline V gene has CDR1 SGHAT and CDR2 FQNNGV. The CDR3 here is CASSLYLDRVRTYEQYF. The CDR3, as DNA: TGTGCCAGCAGCTTGTATCTCGACAGGGTTAGAACCTACGAGCAGTACTTC.

The genes are TRBV12-5 and TRBJ2-1; 10 positions match TRBD2. This CDR3 has 17 residues. Unmatched junction bases numbered 13, after V lost 3 bases and J lost 8 bases. Germline V CDR1 and CDR2: LGHNT, FRNRAP. The CDR3 DNA reads TGTGCTAGTGGTTTTGGGCTAGCGGGAGAGCCGGGGGATGAGCAGTTCTTC. Its protein product is CASGFGLAGEPGDEQFF.

To note about this clonotype: The germline gene is not matched at one end of the junction; a read error may be the cause. This rearrangement joins TRBV4-3 to TRBJ2-5; a weak D match, TRBD1 (5 bases). There are 13 residues in the CDR3. Per germline, CDR1 LGHNA and CDR2 YSLEER. The CDR3 is CASSQVGQETKYF. The CDR3 DNA follows: TGCGCCAGCAGCCAAGTGGGGCAAGAGACCAAGTACTTC.